The 6 T cell receptor beta chains below come from one sample, sequenced in a study of a mutant IDH1 vaccine in newly diagnosed glioma. Noted time point: week 35, safety follow-up. Vaccine doses each comprised 300 ug of mutant IDH1 20-mer peptide, with topical imiquimod. No cognate antigen is known for these TCRs. The data were produced by immunoSEQ multiplex PCR, yet TCRdb's version contains in-frame clones alone and is incomplete. The sample shows 68,000 or so clones, approximately 81% of them seen only once. The material was PBMCs, obtained from a glioma patient whose treatment included an IDH1 peptide vaccine. The receptors were gathered from a man between 18 and 35 years old with glioma.

The V gene is TRBV5-4, the J gene TRBJ2-3, with 7 bases identical to TRBD1. There are 13 residues in the CDR3. Germline values: CDR1 SGHNT, CDR2 YYREEE (reference sequence). V lost 4 bases to trimming and J lost 6 bases; unmatched junction nucleotides: 5. The CDR3 loop reads CASSSLQGDTQYF. CDR3 in DNA: TGTGCCAGCAGCAGTTTACAGGGGGATACGCAGTATTTT.

The V gene is TRBV6-6, the J gene TRBJ1-1; D remains ambiguous. Deletions cut 5 bases from V and 7 bases from J, with 8 bases between. The CDR3 extends over 11 amino acids. Germline values: CDR1 MNHNY, CDR2 SVGAGI (reference sequence). CDR3 sequence (DNA): TGTGCCAGCAGTCAAAGTTTTGAAGCTTTCTTT. Protein product: CASSQSFEAFF.

This chain joins TRBV5-5 and TRBJ2-7, with D perhaps being TRBD1 or TRBD2 (5 bases each). CDR1 SGHKS and CDR2 YYEKEE come from the germline V gene (reference sequence). There are 14 residues in the CDR3. The V end lost 0 bases, the J end lost 2 bases, and 9 bases lay between the germline ends. This CDR3 is CASSLAGQAYEQYF. The CDR3 nucleotides read TGTGCCAGCAGCTTGGCGGGGCAGGCCTACGAGCAGTACTTC.

The J gene is TRBJ1-2, the V gene TRBV4-2; D perhaps matches TRBD1 (5 bases). This CDR3 has 15 residues. Looked up from germline, CDR1 is LGHNA and CDR2 is YNFKEQ. Trimming removed 0 bases at V and 8 bases at J, with 16 bases between. As DNA, the CDR3 is TGTGCCAGCAGCCAAGATCTCGTGGAGGGGAGGGGCTACACCTTC. It codes for CASSQDLVEGRGYTF.

The rearrangement links TRBV6-5 to TRBJ2-5, with 10 positions matching TRBD1. J gave up 5 bases and V 6 bases, and 9 bases lay outside the gene matches. From germline, CDR1 is MNHEY and CDR2 SVGAGI. This CDR3 spans 15 amino acids. CDR3 coding DNA: TGTGCCAGCAGGAGGGACAGGGGTCGGTGGGAGACCCAGTACTTC. This translates into CASRRDRGRWETQYF.

V usage is TRBV4-2 and J usage is TRBJ2-1; 11 bases are shared with TRBD2. The CDR3 sequence is 17 residues long. After removal of 4 bases from V and 8 bases from J, the junction contained 13 bases not matched to a gene. Germline-derived CDR1 and CDR2 are LGHNA and YNFKEQ. CDR3 sequence (DNA): TGTGCCAGCAGCCGGTCCCCTGCTAGCGGGGGGCATGATGAGCAGTTCTTC. It is translated as CASSRSPASGGHDEQFF.